This TCR beta chain was sequenced in a study of PD-L1 blockade in urothelial cancer. The overall study: Prior chemotherapy in patients spanned 0 to 3 regimens.

Method: immunoSEQ multiplex PCR; TCRdb's copy keeps in-frame clones and lacks some. The table records nearly 45,000 clones, over 75% of them present only once. The germline V and J ends were trimmed by 4 bases and 6 bases, with 8 bases remaining between them. CDR1 and CDR2 (germline): SGDLS, YYNGEE. The CDR3 runs 11 residues. Concerning this clone: Its antigen is as yet unknown.

Findings and limits, study-wide: Tumor-associated clones in blood expanded more at 3 weeks in durable-benefit patients. Clonality of blood TCR below the median before treatment predicted better survival.

Sample time point: pretreatment peripheral blood. The sequences come from PBMCs, collected around atezolizumab (anti-PD-L1) treatment. This chain links TRBV9 with TRBJ2-7; D gene unclear. The sequence came from a donor at least 40 years old with urothelial cancer. In nucleotides, the CDR3 is TGTGCCAGCAGCCCGCAGCGCGAGCAGTACTTC. Translating gives CASSPQREQYF.